This TCR beta chain appears in the sequencing data of a study of T-cell reconstitution after alpha-beta-depleted transplantation in children. Study results and limitations: It was surviving recipient T cells and thymic progenitors that gave some patients high TCRbeta diversity at day 60. Counts and diversity of T cells one year after transplant came mostly from newly produced T cells. In patients about two months after transplant, alpha-beta T cells reportedly arose from several hundred expanded graft clones.

Unique molecular identifiers featured in how the TCRbeta library was prepared. Via MiXCR, TCRdb re-called the PCR reads, giving one row per CDR3 protein. The data contain about 980,000 distinct CDR3 sequences, roughly 29% of them singletons. The CDR3 has 16 residues. Trimming cost V 5 bases and J 0 bases, with 14 bases left between them. Germline-derived CDR1 and CDR2 are SEHNR and FQNEAQ (reference sequence). This clonotype was seen more than once but under ten times. Its matching antigen is unknown. The sequencing used PBMCs, mostly from graft donor cells, collected 360 days after TCRalphabeta/CD19-depleted stem cell transplant. V and J are TRBV7-9 and TRBJ2-1; the D gene is possibly TRBD1 (5 bases). The receptor was derived from a boy less than two years old who had a stem cell transplant for SCID, so the T cells may come from the graft donor. CDR3 sequence: CASSLGVGPSYNEQFF. The CDR3 DNA is TGTGCCAGCAGCCTAGGGGTAGGGCCCTCCTACAATGAGCAGTTCTTC.